The T cell receptor beta chain described here comes from a study of shared clonotypes between healthy human individuals. Unsorted PBMC DNA underwent sequencing on ten immunoSEQ deep assay plates. Sequencing was performed with immunoSEQ multiplex PCR; in TCRdb, only in-frame clones are kept and a portion is missing. The sample carries fewer than 600,000 clones, over 60% recorded once. Genomic DNA, for the unsorted samples, came from some 100 million PBMCs. This clone was recorded many times. The antigen remains undetermined. The V end was cut by 5 bases, the J end by 6 bases, with 11 bases between. The CDR3 extends over 13 amino acids. The germline V gene encodes CDR1 LNHDA and CDR2 SQIVND (reference sequence). The study's findings and limits: Sampling included only blood; tissue repertoires likely differ.

The V call is TRBV19, the J call TRBJ1-5; TRBD1 might be the D (6 bases). The sequence derives from a woman aged 40 to 50 in good health. Some clones in this sample may be carry-over from other donors' samples. Sequenced material: PBMCs. CDR3 residues: CASSAGVGQPQHF. The CDR3 DNA follows: TGTGCCAGTAGTGCAGGGGTGGGTCAGCCCCAGCATTTT. The full variable domain, in which reference TRBV19 and TRBJ1-5 provide the parts outside the CDR3, is DGGITQSPKYLFRKEGQNVTLSCEQNLNHDAMYWYRQDPGQGLRLIYYSQIVNDFQKGDIAEGYSVSREKKESFPLTVTSAQKNPTAFYLCASSAGVGQPQHFGDGTRLSIL.